This TCR beta chain was found in a study of T-cell memory formation after mild COVID-19 (dated by TCRdb to the early 2020s). In terms of the full investigation: Most TCR sequence clusters were specific to one of the two donors. T-cell clones expanding and contracting after mild COVID-19 in two donors were tracked by longitudinal TCRalpha and TCRbeta repertoire sequencing. Two young, previously healthy adult volunteers, one female and one male, were included in the cohort. The research as a whole found: Contracting CD4+ clones were located mainly in the CM and EM memory subsets, whereas CD8+ clones were found to be enriched in EMRA. The detection of some responding clones in pre-infection memory suggests that pre-existing cross-reactive memory T cells joined the SARS-CoV-2 response. Whether the second-wave clones peaking on day 37 were SARS-CoV-2 specific was not confirmed. From day 15 to 85, contracting clones showed balanced CD4/CD8 phenotypes, whereas a second wave of clones that expanded from day 15 to 37 leaned towards CD4+. The study covered only two mild cases, and larger cohorts including severe cases with pre-infection samples were considered necessary.

The run used an Illumina NovaSeq 6000. Using 5'RACE with constant-segment primers, TCRalpha and TCRbeta cDNA libraries were constructed, with sample barcodes and unique molecular identifiers added in the process. Trizol reagent was used to extract RNA from every sample. Libraries were amplified in two PCR steps, with a second sample barcode and Illumina TruSeq adapters added in the second step. Sequencing of the libraries was done on an Illumina NovaSeq, producing 2 x 150 bp paired-end reads. The authors' pipeline ran thus. With migec v1.2.7, reads were demultiplexed and then collapsed into UMI-guided consensus sequences. Using mixcr v2.1.11, the UMI consensuses were aligned to TRA and TRB V and J templates and assembled into clonotypes. Expanded or contracted clonotypes were those called significant by both edgeR and NoisET, with noise models trained on biological replicates. For edgeR calls, a false discovery rate-adjusted p below 0.01 and a log2 fold-change threshold of 1 were applied. PCA with hierarchical clustering of max-normalized trajectories of the 1000 most abundant clonotypes was used as exploratory dynamics analysis. Separately sequenced CD4+ and CD8+ repertoires were used to assign the CD4 or CD8 phenotype of responding clones. The public reads were quality trimmed at Q25 with fastp and then assembled into clones with MiXCR by TCRdb, keeping productive beta chains. Rows with a matching CDR3 protein are joined into one entry that keeps the most common DNA and genes. It is TCRdb's table, rather than the study itself, that gives the V and J calls and clone size. The sample table contains 68,000 or so distinct CDR3 sequences; only one count was recorded for over 15% of them. The ten largest make up roughly 30% of the sample.

The trim is 5 bases for V and 3 bases for J, with a gap of 14 bases between the germline ends. The germline V gene (reference sequence) provides CDR1 DFQATT and CDR2 SNEGSKA. The CDR3, cysteine through phenylalanine, is 13 amino acids long. Only the CDR3 region is kept as DNA, spanning 39 bases read in frame from base 1. PBMCs were isolated by Ficoll-Paque density gradient centrifugation. In regard to this clonotype: Its antigen specificity is not known. No qualities accompany the bases; no much larger clone lies one base away.

Here the chain combines TRBV20-1 and TRBJ2-7, with the identity of the D gene unclear. Sequencing input: PBMCs or a T cell subset sorted from them (not recorded which). The sequence was obtained from an adult woman who had mild COVID-19 (a few samples of this study predate the infection). The sample titles of this study are shuffled in the database, so cell type and time point are left out; the donor was told from shared clones. The sequenced DNA is TGCAGTGCTTCCCAACGGTCCATCTACGAGCAGTACTTC. It is translated as CSASQRSIYEQYF.